This record covers a single TCR beta chain. Antigen: not known. The sample originates from a study of cytomegalovirus exposure and HLA in healthy donors. Study results and caveats: In an earlier analysis, in some 540 donors, most V segments appeared productive either ~87% or ~30% of the time. A list of 150 to 200 TCR beta chains associated with cytomegalovirus was given.

There are 14 residues in the CDR3. The ends lost 10 bases at V and 7 bases at J; junction bases unmatched: 15. Per germline, CDR1 MNHNS and CDR2 SASEGT. Primers for the PCR totalled 60 Vbeta and 13 Jbeta. Profiling relied on immunoSEQ multiplex PCR, and the TCRdb table lists in-frame clones only, not all of them. The table has roughly 110,000 clones, roughly 76% seen once; the top ten hold approximately 2.4%. The sequence came from a young man in good health and CMV-seronegative. Source material: PBMCs. This chain uses TRBV6-1 with TRBJ1-1; 7 bases agree with TRBD1. CDR3 bases: TGTGCCACCTCGCTCGGGGACAGCCGAAATGAAGCTTTCTTT. Translated, it gives CATSLGDSRNEAFF.